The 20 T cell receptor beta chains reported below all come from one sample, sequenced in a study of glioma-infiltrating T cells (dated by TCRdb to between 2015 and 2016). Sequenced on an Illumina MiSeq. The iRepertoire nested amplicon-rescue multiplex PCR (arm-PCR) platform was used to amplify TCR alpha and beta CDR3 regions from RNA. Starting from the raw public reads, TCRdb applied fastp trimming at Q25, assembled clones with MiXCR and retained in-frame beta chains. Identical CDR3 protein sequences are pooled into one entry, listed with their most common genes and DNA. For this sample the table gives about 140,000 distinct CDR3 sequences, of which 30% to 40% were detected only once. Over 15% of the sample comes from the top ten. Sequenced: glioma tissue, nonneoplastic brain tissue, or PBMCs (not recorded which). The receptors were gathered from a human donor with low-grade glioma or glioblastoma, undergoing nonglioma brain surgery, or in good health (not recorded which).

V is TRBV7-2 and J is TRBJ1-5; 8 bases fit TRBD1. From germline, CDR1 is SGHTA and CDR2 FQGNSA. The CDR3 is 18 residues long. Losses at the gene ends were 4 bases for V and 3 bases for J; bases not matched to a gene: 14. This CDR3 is CASSSHSPGTGLNQPQHF. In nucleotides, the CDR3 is TGTGCCAGCAGCTCCCACTCCCCCGGGACAGGACTCAATCAGCCCCAGCATTTT.

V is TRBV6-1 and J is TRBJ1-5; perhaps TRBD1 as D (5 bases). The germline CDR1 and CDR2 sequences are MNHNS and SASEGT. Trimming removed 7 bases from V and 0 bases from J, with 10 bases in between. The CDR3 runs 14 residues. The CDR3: CASKGSVSNQPQHF. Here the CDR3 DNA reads TGTGCCAGCAAGGGGTCCGTTAGCAATCAGCCCCAGCATTTT.

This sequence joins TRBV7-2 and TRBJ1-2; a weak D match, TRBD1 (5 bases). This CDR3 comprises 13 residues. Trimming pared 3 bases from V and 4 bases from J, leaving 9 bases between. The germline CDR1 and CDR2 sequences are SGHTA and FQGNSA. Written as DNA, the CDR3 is TGTGCCAGCAGCTTCCCAGGGAGCTATGGCTACACCTTC. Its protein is CASSFPGSYGYTF.

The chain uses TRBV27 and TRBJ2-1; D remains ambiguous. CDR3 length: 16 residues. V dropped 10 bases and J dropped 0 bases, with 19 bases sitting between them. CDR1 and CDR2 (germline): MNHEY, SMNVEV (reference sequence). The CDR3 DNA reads TGTGCCACCAACACAAAAGGGCAGAACTCCTACAATGAGCAGTTCTTC. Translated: CATNTKGQNSYNEQFF.

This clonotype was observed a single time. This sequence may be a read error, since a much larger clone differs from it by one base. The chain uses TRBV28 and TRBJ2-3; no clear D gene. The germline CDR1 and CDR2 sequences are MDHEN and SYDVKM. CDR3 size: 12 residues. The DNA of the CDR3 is TGTGCCGGCAGTTTAATGACAGATACGCAGTATTTT. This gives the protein CAGSLMTDTQYF.

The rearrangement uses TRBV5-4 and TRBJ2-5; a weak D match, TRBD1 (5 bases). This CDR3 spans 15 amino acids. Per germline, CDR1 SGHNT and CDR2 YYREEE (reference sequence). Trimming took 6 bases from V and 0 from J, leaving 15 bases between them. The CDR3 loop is CASILRGGYQETQYF. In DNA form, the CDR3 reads TGTGCCAGCATCCTAAGGGGTGGGTACCAAGAGACCCAGTACTTC.

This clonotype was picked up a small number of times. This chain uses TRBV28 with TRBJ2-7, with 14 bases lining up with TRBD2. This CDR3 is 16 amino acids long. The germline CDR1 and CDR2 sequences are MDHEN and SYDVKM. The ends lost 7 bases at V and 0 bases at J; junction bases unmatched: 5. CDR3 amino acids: CASISGTSGSSYEQYF. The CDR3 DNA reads TGTGCCAGCATTTCCGGGACTAGCGGGAGCTCCTACGAGCAGTACTTC.

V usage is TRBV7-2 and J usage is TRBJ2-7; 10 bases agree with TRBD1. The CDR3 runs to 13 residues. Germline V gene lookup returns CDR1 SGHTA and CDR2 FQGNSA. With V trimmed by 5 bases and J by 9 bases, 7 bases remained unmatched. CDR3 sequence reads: CASSRGQGDGQYF. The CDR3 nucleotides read TGTGCCAGCAGCCGTGGACAGGGGGACGGGCAGTACTTC.

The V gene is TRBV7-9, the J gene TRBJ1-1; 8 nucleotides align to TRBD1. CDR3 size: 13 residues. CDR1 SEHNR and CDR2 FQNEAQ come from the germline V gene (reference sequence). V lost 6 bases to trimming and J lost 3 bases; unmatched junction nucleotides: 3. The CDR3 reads CASRQTGDTEAFF. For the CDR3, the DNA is TGTGCCAGCAGACAGACAGGGGACACTGAAGCTTTCTTT.

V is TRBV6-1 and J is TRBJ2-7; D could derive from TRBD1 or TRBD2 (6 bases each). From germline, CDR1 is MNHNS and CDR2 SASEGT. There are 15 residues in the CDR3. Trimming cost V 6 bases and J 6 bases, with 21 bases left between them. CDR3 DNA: TGTGCCAGCAGCACTGGAGGGGGGTGGTCTACCGAGCAGTACTTC. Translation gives CASSTGGGWSTEQYF.

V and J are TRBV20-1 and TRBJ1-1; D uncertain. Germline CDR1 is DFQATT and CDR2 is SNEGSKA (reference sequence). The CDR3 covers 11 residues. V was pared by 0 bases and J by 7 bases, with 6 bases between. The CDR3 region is CSARDNGEAFF. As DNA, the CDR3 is TGCAGTGCTAGAGACAACGGTGAAGCTTTCTTT.

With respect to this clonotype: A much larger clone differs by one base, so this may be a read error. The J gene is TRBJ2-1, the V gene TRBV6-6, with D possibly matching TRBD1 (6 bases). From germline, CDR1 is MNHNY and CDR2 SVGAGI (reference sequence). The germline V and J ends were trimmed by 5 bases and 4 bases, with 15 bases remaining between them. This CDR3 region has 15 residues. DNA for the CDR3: TGTGCCAGCAGTGGACAGTGGGACGGATACAATGAGCAGTTCTTC. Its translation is CASSGQWDGYNEQFF.

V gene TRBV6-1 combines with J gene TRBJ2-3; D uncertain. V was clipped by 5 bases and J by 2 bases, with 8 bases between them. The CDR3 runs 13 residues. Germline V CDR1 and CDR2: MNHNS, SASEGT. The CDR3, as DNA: TGTGCCAGCAGTTCCCCTATCACAGATACGCAGTATTTT. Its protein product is CASSSPITDTQYF.

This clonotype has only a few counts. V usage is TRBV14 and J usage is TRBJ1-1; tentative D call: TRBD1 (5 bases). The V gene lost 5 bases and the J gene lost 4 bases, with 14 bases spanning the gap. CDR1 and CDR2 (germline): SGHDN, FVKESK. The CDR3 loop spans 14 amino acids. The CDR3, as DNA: TGTGCCAGCAGCGAAGGAGGCGGGGGCACTGAAGCTTTCTTT. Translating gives CASSEGGGGTEAFF.

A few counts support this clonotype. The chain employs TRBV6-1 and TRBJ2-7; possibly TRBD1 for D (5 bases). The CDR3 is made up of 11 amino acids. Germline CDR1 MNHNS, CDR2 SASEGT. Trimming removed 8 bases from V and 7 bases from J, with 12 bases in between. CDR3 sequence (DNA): TGTGCCAGCTCGGACATTAGGGAGCAGTACTTC. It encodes CASSDIREQYF.

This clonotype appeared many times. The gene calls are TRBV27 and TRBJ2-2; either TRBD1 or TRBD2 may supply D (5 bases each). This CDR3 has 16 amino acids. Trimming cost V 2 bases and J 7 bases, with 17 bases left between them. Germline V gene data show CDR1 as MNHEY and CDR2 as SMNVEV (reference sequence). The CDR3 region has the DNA TGTGCCAGCAGTTTAAGGGACCCCGTAGTGGGCGGGGAGCTGTTTTTT. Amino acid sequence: CASSLRDPVVGGELFF.

The CDR3 nucleotides read TGTGCCAGCAGCTTACGGGACAGTGATACGCAGTATTTT. Amino acid sequence: CASSLRDSDTQYF. The chain recombines TRBV7-2 with TRBJ2-3; 7 bases agree with TRBD1. The V segment lost 2 bases and the J segment 6 bases; nucleotides outside the gene matches: 2. The germline gives CDR1 SGHTA, CDR2 FQGNSA. This CDR3 spans 13 amino acids.

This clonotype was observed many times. CDR3 loop: CASSFRPGTDTQYF. CDR3 coding DNA: TGTGCCAGCAGTTTCCGCCCAGGGACAGATACGCAGTATTTT. The chain has TRBV6-2 or TRBV6-3 and TRBJ2-3, with a possible D match to TRBD1 (5 bases). The V gene's germline CDR1 is MNHEY and CDR2 SVGEGT. V lost 4 bases and J lost 3, with 11 bases in between. The length of the CDR3 is 14 residues.

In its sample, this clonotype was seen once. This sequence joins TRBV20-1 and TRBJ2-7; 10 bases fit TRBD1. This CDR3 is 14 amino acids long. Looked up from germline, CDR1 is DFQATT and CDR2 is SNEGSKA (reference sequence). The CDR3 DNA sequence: TGCAGCAGCTCAAGGGACAGGGGTGGGTACGAGCAGTACTTC. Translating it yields CSSSRDRGGYEQYF.

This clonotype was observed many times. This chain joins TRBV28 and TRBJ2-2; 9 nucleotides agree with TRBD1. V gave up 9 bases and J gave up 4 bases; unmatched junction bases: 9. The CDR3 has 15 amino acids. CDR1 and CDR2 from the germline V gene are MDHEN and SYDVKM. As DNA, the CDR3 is TGTGCCAGTACAACAGGGGGCGAAAGCACCGGGGAGCTGTTTTTT. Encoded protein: CASTTGGESTGELFF.